The following is a T cell receptor beta chain sequence with its context. Antigen: not known. As originally analysed: Because ImmunoSEQ provided only junction sequences with no quality scores, the filtering differed. The data were produced by immunoSEQ multiplex PCR, yet TCRdb's version contains in-frame clones alone and is incomplete. V and J calls plus clone size are reproduced from that table; the DNA served to infer D and trimming. The sample shows around 600,000 clones, 90% to 95% of them seen only once. CD45RO-negative, CCR7-selected cells formed the naive CD8 fraction, which excluded terminally differentiated effector memory CD45RA+ cells. Germline assignment: CDR1 SGHRS and CDR2 YFSETQ. V gave up 0 bases and J gave up 3 bases, with 6 bases separating them. The CDR3 consists of 13 residues. This entry is derived from a study of shared clonotypes between healthy human individuals. The study's findings and limits: How much donors shared clonotypes was expected to be affected by sequencing depth.

V gene TRBV5-1 combines with J gene TRBJ1-2; D call uncertain. The sequence came from a woman under 40 in good health. The sequenced material came from naive CD8+ T cells sorted from blood. The CDR3 here is CASSLARDYGYTF. In DNA, the CDR3 is TGCGCCAGCAGCTTGGCCAGAGACTATGGCTACACCTTC.